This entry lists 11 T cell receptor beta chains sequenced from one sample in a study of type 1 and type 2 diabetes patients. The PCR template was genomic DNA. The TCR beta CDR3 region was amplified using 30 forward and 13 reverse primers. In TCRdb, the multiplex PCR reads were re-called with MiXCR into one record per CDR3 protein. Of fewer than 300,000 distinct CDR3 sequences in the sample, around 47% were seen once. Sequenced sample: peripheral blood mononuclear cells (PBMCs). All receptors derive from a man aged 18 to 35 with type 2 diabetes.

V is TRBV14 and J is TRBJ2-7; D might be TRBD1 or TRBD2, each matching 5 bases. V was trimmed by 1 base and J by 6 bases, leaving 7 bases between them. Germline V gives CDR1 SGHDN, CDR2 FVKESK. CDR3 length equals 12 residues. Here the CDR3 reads CASSQVGVEQYF. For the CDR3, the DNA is TGTGCCAGCAGCCAAGTGGGGGTCGAGCAGTACTTC.

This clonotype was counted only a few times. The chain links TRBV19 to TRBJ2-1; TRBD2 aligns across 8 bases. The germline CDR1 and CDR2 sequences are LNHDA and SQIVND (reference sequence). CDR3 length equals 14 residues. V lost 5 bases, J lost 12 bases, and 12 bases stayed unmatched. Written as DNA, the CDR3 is TGTGCCAGTAGTGATCCGGGAGGGGGTGGCGGGCAGTTCTTC. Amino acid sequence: CASSDPGGGGGQFF.

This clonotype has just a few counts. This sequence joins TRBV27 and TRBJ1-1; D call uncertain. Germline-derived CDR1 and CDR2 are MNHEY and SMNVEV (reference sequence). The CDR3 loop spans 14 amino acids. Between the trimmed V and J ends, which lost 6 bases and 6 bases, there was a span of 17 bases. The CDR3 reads CASSPTASPSEAFF. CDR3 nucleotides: TGTGCCAGCAGCCCGACCGCATCGCCCTCTGAAGCTTTCTTT.

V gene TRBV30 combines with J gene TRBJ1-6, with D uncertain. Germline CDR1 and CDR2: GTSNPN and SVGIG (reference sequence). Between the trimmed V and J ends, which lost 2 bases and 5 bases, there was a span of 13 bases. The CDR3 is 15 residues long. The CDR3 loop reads CAWSKIPRNNSPLHF. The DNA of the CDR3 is TGTGCCTGGAGTAAAATTCCACGCAATAATTCACCCCTCCACTTT.

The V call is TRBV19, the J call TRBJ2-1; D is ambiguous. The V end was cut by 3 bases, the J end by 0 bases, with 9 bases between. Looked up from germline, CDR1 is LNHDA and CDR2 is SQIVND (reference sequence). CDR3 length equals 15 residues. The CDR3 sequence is CASSMIPPSYNEQFF. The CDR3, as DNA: TGTGCCAGTAGTATGATCCCACCCTCCTACAATGAGCAGTTCTTC.

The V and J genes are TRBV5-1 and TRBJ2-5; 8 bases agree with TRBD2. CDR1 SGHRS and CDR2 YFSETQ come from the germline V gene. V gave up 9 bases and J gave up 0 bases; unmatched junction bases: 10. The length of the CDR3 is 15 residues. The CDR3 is CATSIAGPYQETQYF. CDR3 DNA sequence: TGCGCCACCTCAATAGCGGGACCGTACCAAGAGACCCAGTACTTC.

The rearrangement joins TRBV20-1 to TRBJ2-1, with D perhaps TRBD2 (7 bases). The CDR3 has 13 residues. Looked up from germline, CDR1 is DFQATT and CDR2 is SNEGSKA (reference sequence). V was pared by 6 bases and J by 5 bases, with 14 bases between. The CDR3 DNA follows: TGCAGTGCGCAGGCGGGGGCCGACAATGAGCAGTTCTTC. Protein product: CSAQAGADNEQFF.

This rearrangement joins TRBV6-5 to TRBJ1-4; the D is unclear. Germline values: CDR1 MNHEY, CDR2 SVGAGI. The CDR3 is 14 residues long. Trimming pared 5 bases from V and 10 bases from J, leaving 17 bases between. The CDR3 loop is CASSERQHYGKLFF. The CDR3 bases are TGTGCCAGCAGTGAACGGCAGCATTATGGAAAACTGTTTTTT.

CDR3 bases: TGTGCCATCAGGAGGACGGGGAACACTGAAGCTTTCTTT. Protein sequence: CAIRRTGNTEAFF. The chain links TRBV10-3 to TRBJ1-1; D ambiguous. The CDR3 is 13 amino acids. Germline values: CDR1 ENHRY, CDR2 SYGVKD. The germline V and J ends were trimmed by 6 bases and 1 base, with 9 bases remaining between them.

In DNA form, the CDR3 reads TGCGCCAGCAGCCAAGGGAGGACGGGCCTTGAAGCTTTCTTT. This sequence encodes CASSQGRTGLEAFF. The chain links TRBV4-3 to TRBJ1-1; D is unclear. The ends were cut back, 1 base at V and 7 bases at J, with 13 bases in the middle. The CDR3 is 14 amino acids. Germline CDR1 and CDR2: LGHNA and YSLEER.

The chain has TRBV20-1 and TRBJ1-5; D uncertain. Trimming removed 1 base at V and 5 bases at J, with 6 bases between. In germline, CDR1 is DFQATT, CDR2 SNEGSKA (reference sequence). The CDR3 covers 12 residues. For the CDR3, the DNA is TGCAGTGCTAGAGGGTCTGATCAGCCCCAGCATTTT. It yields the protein CSARGSDQPQHF.